One and the same sample provided the 3 T cell receptor beta chains below, sequenced in a study of cytomegalovirus exposure and HLA in healthy donors. This PCR relied on a set of 60 Vbeta primers and 13 Jbeta primers. TCRdb's table, derived via immunoSEQ multiplex PCR, lists solely in-frame clones and lacks some. The data hold about 130,000 clones, with approximately 81% observed a single time. Sequenced sample: PBMCs. These TCRs come from a man between 18 and 29 years old in good health and CMV-seronegative.

This clone was detected a few times. This chain links TRBV19 with TRBJ1-1, with 8 bases lining up with TRBD1. The length of the CDR3 is 13 residues. Germline V CDR1 and CDR2: LNHDA, SQIVND (reference sequence). Trimming at V came to 3 bases and at J to 10 bases, leaving 7 bases not matched to a gene. The CDR3, as DNA: TGTGCCAGTAGTATCGACAGGGGACAGCCAGCTTTCTTT. This translates into CASSIDRGQPAFF.

V gene TRBV19 combines with J gene TRBJ1-5; D is perhaps TRBD1 (6 bases). Trimming removed 6 bases at V and 0 bases at J, with 18 bases between. Germline values: CDR1 LNHDA, CDR2 SQIVND (reference sequence). This CDR3 contains 17 residues. The CDR3 here is CASSRWVGDNSNQPQHF. In DNA form, the CDR3 reads TGTGCCAGTAGCCGGTGGGTTGGGGACAATAGCAATCAGCCCCAGCATTTT.

V and J are TRBV5-8 and TRBJ1-1, with D perhaps matching TRBD1 (5 bases). Germline CDR1 reads SGHTS; CDR2 reads YDEGEE. Trimming shortened V by 5 bases and J by 10 bases, and 21 bases separated the two germline ends. This CDR3 is built from 14 residues. Here the CDR3 reads CASRLTTALLRAFF. For the CDR3, the DNA is TGTGCCAGCAGGCTAACGACAGCCCTCCTAAGAGCTTTCTTT.